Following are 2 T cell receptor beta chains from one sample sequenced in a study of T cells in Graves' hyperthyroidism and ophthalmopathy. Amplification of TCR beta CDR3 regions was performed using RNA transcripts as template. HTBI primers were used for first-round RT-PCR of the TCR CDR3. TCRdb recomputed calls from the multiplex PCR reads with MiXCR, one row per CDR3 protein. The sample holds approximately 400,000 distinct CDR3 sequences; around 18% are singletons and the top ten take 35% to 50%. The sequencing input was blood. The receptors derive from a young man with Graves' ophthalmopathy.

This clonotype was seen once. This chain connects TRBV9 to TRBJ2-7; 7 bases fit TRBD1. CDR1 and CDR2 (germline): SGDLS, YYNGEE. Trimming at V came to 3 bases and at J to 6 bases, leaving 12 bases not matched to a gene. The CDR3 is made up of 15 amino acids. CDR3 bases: TGTGCCAGCAGCGCCTTAGACAGGGAAGTTCCCGAGCAGTACTTC. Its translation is CASSALDREVPEQYF.

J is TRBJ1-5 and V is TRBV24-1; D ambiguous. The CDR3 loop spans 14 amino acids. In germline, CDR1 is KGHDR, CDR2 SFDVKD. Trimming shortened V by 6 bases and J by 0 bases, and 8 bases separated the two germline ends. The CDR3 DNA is TGTGCCACCAGTCCCTCTTTTAGCAATCAGCCCCAGCATTTT. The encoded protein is CATSPSFSNQPQHF.